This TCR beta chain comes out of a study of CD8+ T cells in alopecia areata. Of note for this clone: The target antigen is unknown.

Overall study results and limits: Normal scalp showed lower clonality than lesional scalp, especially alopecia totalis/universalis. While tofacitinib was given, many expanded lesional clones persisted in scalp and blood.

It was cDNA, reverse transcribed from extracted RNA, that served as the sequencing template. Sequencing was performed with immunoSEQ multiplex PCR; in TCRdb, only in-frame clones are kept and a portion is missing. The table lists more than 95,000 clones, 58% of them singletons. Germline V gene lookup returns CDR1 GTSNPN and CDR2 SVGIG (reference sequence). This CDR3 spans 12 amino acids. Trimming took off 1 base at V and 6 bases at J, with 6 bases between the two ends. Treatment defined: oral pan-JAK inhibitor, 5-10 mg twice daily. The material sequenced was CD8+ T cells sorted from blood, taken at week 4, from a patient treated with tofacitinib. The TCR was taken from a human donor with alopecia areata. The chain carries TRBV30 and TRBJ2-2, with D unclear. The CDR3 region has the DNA TGTGCCTGGAGTGACGCCTCCGGGGAGCTGTTTTTT. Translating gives CAWSDASGELFF. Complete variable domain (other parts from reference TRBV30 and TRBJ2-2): SQTIHQWPATLVQPVGSPLSLECTVEGTSNPNLYWYRQAAGRGLQLLFYSVGIGQISSEVPQNLSASRPQDRQFILSSKKLLLSDSGFYLCAWSDASGELFFGEGSRLTVL.